This T cell receptor beta chain was observed in a study of T cell responses to AZD1222 COVID-19 vaccine. In the case of this clone: Its antigen is not identified.

The method was immunoSEQ multiplex PCR; TCRdb's version includes in-frame clones alone and lacks a portion of them. The sample has tens of thousands of clones; around 90% are singletons. The CDR3 runs to 19 residues. V lost 0 bases, J lost 4 bases, and 14 bases stayed unmatched. The germline V gene encodes CDR1 SGHTA and CDR2 FQGNSA. General study findings and limits: Clonal diversity may have been underestimated in mostly white British donors. Variant regions that are unmutated are reportedly the target of nearly half of spike-specific TCRs. Baseline seropositives among AZD1222 recipients totaled only 5 or 6.

Samples with a second dose at about 4 or about 12 weeks were pooled together. The gene calls are TRBV7-2 and TRBJ2-1, with 8 positions matching TRBD1. The source is an adult who received the AZD1222 COVID-19 vaccine. Source: peripheral blood, taken 28 days after the second AZD1222 dose. DNA of the CDR3: TGTGCCAGCAGCTTAGCAGGACAGGGATGGGCTACATCATACAATGAGCAGTTCTTC. This gives the protein CASSLAGQGWATSYNEQFF.